The 18 T cell receptor beta chains reported below all come from one sample, sequenced in a study of shared clonotypes between healthy human individuals. Repertoires were generated with immunoSEQ multiplex PCR, while TCRdb's copy carries only in-frame clones and drops some. Of roughly 500,000 clones in the sample, less than 96% were seen once. Material: naive CD4+ T cells sorted from blood. Sample subset: CD45RA+ positively selected. These receptors were collected from a woman in her 30s in good health.

The chain employs TRBV5-1 and TRBJ2-3, with 9 bases fitting TRBD1. Germline CDR1 reads SGHRS; CDR2 reads YFSETQ. The CDR3 runs 14 residues. With V trimmed by 5 bases and J by 5 bases, 6 bases remained unmatched. The CDR3 bases are TGCGCCAGCAGGCCGGGACAGGGTGGAGATACGCAGTATTTT. Translated: CASRPGQGGDTQYF.

This clone was recorded once. CDR3 sequence reads: CASRDRGTTGELFF. The CDR3 bases are TGTGCCAGCCGAGACAGGGGTACCACCGGGGAGCTGTTTTTT. The chain uses TRBV6-5 and TRBJ2-2; TRBD1 matches 8 bases. The CDR3 is 14 residues long. V was pared by 8 bases and J by 4 bases, with 6 bases of the junction left unmatched. Germline CDR1 MNHEY, CDR2 SVGAGI.

In nucleotides, the CDR3 is TGTGCCAGTAGTATAGATTGGGGAGGGTATCAGCCCCAGCATTTT. Translating gives CASSIDWGGYQPQHF. The chain recombines TRBV19 with TRBJ1-5; D remains unclear. CDR3 length: 15 residues. Germline loops: CDR1 LNHDA, CDR2 SQIVND (reference sequence). Trimming left V 0 bases short and J 5 bases short, with 11 bases between.

This sequence joins TRBV7-2 and TRBJ2-2; tentatively, D is TRBD2 (6 bases). V lost 4 bases and J lost 6, with 15 bases in between. Germline loops: CDR1 SGHTA, CDR2 FQGNSA. This CDR3 is 15 amino acids long. The CDR3 here is CASSSARAGPGELFF. Here the CDR3 DNA reads TGTGCCAGCAGCTCGGCCCGGGCGGGGCCCGGGGAGCTGTTTTTT.

V usage is TRBV28 and J usage is TRBJ1-5, with 10 bases matching TRBD1. Germline CDR1 reads MDHEN; CDR2 reads SYDVKM. With 6 bases clipped from V and 0 bases from J, the junction kept 11 bases outside the gene matches. The CDR3 sequence is 18 residues long. CDR3 coding DNA: TGTGCCAGCAGACCCGGGACAGGGGCGTTCTATAGCAATCAGCCCCAGCATTTT. It yields the protein CASRPGTGAFYSNQPQHF.

The rearrangement links TRBV6-1 to TRBJ2-3, with a tentative D call TRBD2 (5 bases). Germline CDR1 is MNHNS and CDR2 is SASEGT. The CDR3 is 15 amino acids. Between the trimmed V and J ends, which lost 7 bases and 1 base, there was a span of 15 bases. CDR3 bases: TGTGCCAGCAATTCAGAGGGCACCCGCACAGATACGCAGTATTTT. Its protein is CASNSEGTRTDTQYF.

This sequence joins TRBV2 and TRBJ2-7, with unresolved D. The germline V and J ends were trimmed by 4 bases and 0 bases, with 10 bases remaining between them. Germline V lookup: CDR1 SNHLY, CDR2 FYNNEI. CDR3 length: 14 amino acids. As DNA, the CDR3 is TGTGCCAGCAGTGGGGATTCTACCTCCTACGAGCAGTACTTC. Its protein is CASSGDSTSYEQYF. Looking up the rest from reference TRBV2 and TRBJ2-7 gives the full variable domain: EPEVTQTPSHQVTQMGQEVILRCVPISNHLYFYWYRQILGQKVEFLVSFYNNEISEKSEIFDDQFSVERPDGSNFTLKIRSTKLEDSAMYFCASSGDSTSYEQYFGPGTRLTVT.

The chain couples TRBV7-8 to TRBJ2-1; the match to TRBD2 covers 7 bases. CDR1 and CDR2 from the germline V gene are SGHVS and FQNEAQ. With V trimmed by 5 bases and J by 9 bases, 13 bases remained unmatched. This CDR3 region has 15 residues. CDR3 bases: TGTGCCAGCAGCCAGTGGATCGGGAGGTACGGTGAGCAGTTCTTC. It codes for CASSQWIGRYGEQFF.

This chain connects TRBV5-1 to TRBJ2-2; 11 nucleotides line up with TRBD2. V shed 3 bases, J shed 3 bases, and the junction held 7 bases outside the gene matches. The CDR3 sequence is 17 residues long. CDR1 and CDR2 (germline): SGHRS, YFSETQ. CDR3 sequence reads: CASSSPLAGDDTGELFF. The CDR3 DNA follows: TGCGCCAGCAGCTCCCCACTAGCGGGGGATGACACCGGGGAGCTGTTTTTT.

The CDR3 reads CASSLVWQTNTEAFF. CDR3 nucleotide sequence: TGTGCCAGCAGCTTGGTTTGGCAGACGAACACTGAAGCTTTCTTT. The chain joins TRBV5-6 to TRBJ1-1; D is unclear. CDR1 is SGHDT and CDR2 is YYEEEE in the germline V gene. V lost 0 bases and J 1 base, leaving 10 bases between the germline ends. The CDR3 loop spans 15 amino acids.

The rearrangement uses TRBV20-1 and TRBJ2-4; D unresolved. The CDR3 loop spans 10 amino acids. Trimming stripped 0 bases from V and 12 bases from J, with 6 bases between. CDR1 is DFQATT, CDR2 SNEGSKA, per germline (reference sequence). As DNA, the CDR3 is TGCAGTGCTAGAGATTGGCCTCAGTACTTC. Translating it yields CSARDWPQYF.

This chain links TRBV5-5 with TRBJ1-5; D unresolved. V lost 0 bases and J 2 bases, leaving 9 bases between the germline ends. The germline CDR1 and CDR2 sequences are SGHKS and YYEKEE (reference sequence). The CDR3 totals 15 residues. Written as DNA, the CDR3 is TGTGCCAGCAGCTTGGTACACGGAGGCAATCAGCCCCAGCATTTT. Protein: CASSLVHGGNQPQHF.

This chain links TRBV29-1 with TRBJ1-1; D possibly corresponds to TRBD1 (5 bases). In germline, CDR1 is SQVTM, CDR2 ANQGSEA. The V end lost 4 bases, the J end lost 3 bases, and 6 bases lay between the germline ends. The CDR3 is made up of 11 amino acids. The CDR3 nucleotides are TGCAGCGTTGTCAGGGACACTGAAGCTTTCTTT. This translates into CSVVRDTEAFF.

A single count supports this clone. V is TRBV6-1 and J is TRBJ2-7; a possible D gene is TRBD1 (6 bases). The CDR3 is made up of 14 amino acids. Germline lookup yields CDR1 MNHNS and CDR2 SASEGT. V was clipped by 6 bases and J by 2 bases, with 14 bases between them. The CDR3 nucleotides read TGTGCCAGCAGGGACAGACAGTACGCCTACGAGCAGTACTTC. Amino acids: CASRDRQYAYEQYF.

The chain recombines TRBV7-3 with TRBJ2-2; D uncertain. The V gene's germline CDR1 is SGHTA and CDR2 FQGTGA. V was clipped by 6 bases and J by 6 bases, with 11 bases between them. This CDR3 contains 13 residues. CDR3: CASSPSSSGELFF. CDR3 bases: TGTGCCAGCAGTCCAAGCAGCTCCGGGGAGCTGTTTTTT.

The genes are TRBV6-1 and TRBJ2-2; D is uncertain. This CDR3 has 13 amino acids. Germline V gene data show CDR1 as MNHNS and CDR2 as SASEGT. Deletions cut 8 bases from V and 2 bases from J, with 9 bases between. The CDR3 sequence is CASVGPNTGELFF. The CDR3 DNA sequence: TGTGCCAGCGTCGGCCCTAACACCGGGGAGCTGTTTTTT.

The gene calls are TRBV4-2 and TRBJ2-1, with 7 bases matching TRBD2. This CDR3 is built from 17 residues. Germline CDR1 reads LGHNA; CDR2 reads YNFKEQ. J lost 6 bases, V lost 0 bases, and 11 bases had no gene match. CDR3 nucleotides: TGTGCCAGCAGCCAAGATTTGGGCACGGGAGGTGTCAATGAGCAGTTCTTC. Translating gives CASSQDLGTGGVNEQFF.

The chain combines TRBV11-2 with TRBJ2-1; 13 nucleotides align to TRBD2. CDR1 is SGHAT, CDR2 FQNNGV, per germline. The CDR3 is 15 residues long. The V segment lost 6 bases and the J segment 7 bases; nucleotides outside the gene matches: 6. CDR3 protein: CASRRLAGGLNEQFF. DNA of the CDR3: TGTGCCAGCAGGCGACTAGCGGGAGGTCTAAATGAGCAGTTCTTC.